Listed below are T cell receptor beta chains from one sample, sequenced in a study of molecular identifiers for immune sequencing clone quantification. TCRdb itself ran the PCR reads through MiXCR, one entry per CDR3 protein. Altogether 600,000 to 650,000 distinct CDR3 sequences are present, less than 20% being singletons, with the ten largest covering 0.75% to 0.95%. Material: naive CD8+ T cells from blood, with Jurkat cell RNA spiked in. The receptors shown here come from a human donor in good health. Some libraries in this study had Jurkat cell RNA spiked in. CDR3s include the opening cysteine and the closing phenylalanine or tryptophan. D genes are given only for firm matches. Clone size appears in some rows only: once, few, many, or a class for an expanded clone.

>many|TRBJ2-2|TRBV4-3|NA
CASSQGINTGELFF
TGCGCCAGCAGCCAGGGGATTAACACCGGGGAGCTGTTTTTT
>many|TRBJ1-3|TRBV30|TRBD1
CAWSTWDRASGNTIYF
TGTGCCTGGAGTACATGGGACAGGGCCTCTGGAAACACCATATATTTT
>many|TRBJ1-1|TRBV3-1|TRBD1
CASSQTNPSRDRAPNTEAFF
TGTGCCAGCAGCCAGACCAACCCCAGCCGGGACAGGGCCCCTAACACTGAAGCTTTCTTT
>many|TRBJ2-7|TRBV4-3|TRBD2
CASSQDVSGYYEQYF
TGCGCCAGCAGCCAAGATGTTAGCGGGTATTACGAGCAGTACTTC
>few|TRBJ2-4|TRBV6-2/TRBV6-3|TRBD1
CASSTPQGAQNIQYF
TGTGCCAGCAGTACCCCCCAGGGGGCCCAAAACATTCAGTACTTC
>many|TRBJ2-7|TRBV7-6|NA
CASSLTDSSYEQYF
TGTGCCAGCAGCTTAACAGACAGTTCCTACGAGCAGTACTTC
>NA|TRBJ1-4|TRBV4-3|NA
CASSQDRDGDREELFF
TGCGCCAGCAGCCAAGATAGGGACGGGGATCGTGAAGAACTGTTTTTT
>few|TRBJ2-3|TRBV14|NA
CASSQVYRATDTQYF
TGTGCCAGCAGCCAAGTTTACAGGGCCACAGATACGCAGTATTTT
>many|TRBJ1-3|TRBV11-2|TRBD1
CASSTPGQVFPGNTIYF
TGTGCCAGCAGCACTCCGGGACAGGTTTTTCCTGGAAACACCATATATTTT
>many|TRBJ2-5|TRBV21-1|NA
CASKDRETQYF
TGTGCCAGCAAAGACAGAGAGACCCAGTACTTC
>many|TRBJ2-7|TRBV29-1|NA
CSVEARDEQYF
TGCAGCGTTGAGGCGAGGGACGAGCAGTACTTC
>many|TRBJ2-2|TRBV9|NA
CASSVVAGEDANTGELFF
TGTGCCAGCAGCGTAGTGGCAGGGGAGGACGCGAACACCGGGGAGCTGTTTTTT
>many|TRBJ2-2|TRBV28|NA
CASSLGRVAGELFF
TGTGCCAGCAGTTTAGGCAGGGTCGCCGGGGAGCTGTTTTTT
>few|TRBJ1-5|TRBV3-1|TRBD1
CASSREITGGNQPQHF
TGTGCCAGCAGCCGAGAAATCACAGGGGGCAATCAGCCCCAGCATTTT
>few|TRBJ2-3|TRBV19|NA
CASSIIYFDTQYF
TGTGCCAGTAGTATTATATACTTTGATACGCAGTATTTT